The rows below give T cell receptor beta chains drawn from one sample of a study of cytomegalovirus exposure and HLA in healthy donors. Here immunoSEQ multiplex PCR was the method, and the copy in TCRdb shows in-frame clones only, minus some. The table lists 110,000 to 150,000 clones, more than 70% of them singletons. Sequencing input: PBMCs. These TCRs come from a woman aged 40 to 50 in good health and CMV-seronegative. Each CDR3 is given with its conserved first and last residue. The D gene is left open where the match is weak. Size is omitted from some rows. Given values are once, few, many or a class for expanded clones.

j_call v_call d_call clone_size cdr3_nt cdr3_aa
TRBJ2-2 TRBV9 TRBD2 NA TGTGCCAGCAGCGCCGGGACTAGAGGGACCGGGGAGCTGTTTTTT CASSAGTRGTGELFF
TRBJ2-1 TRBV19 TRBD2 NA TGTGCCAGTAGTACCCGACTAGCGGGATGGGGGGAGCAGTTCTTC CASSTRLAGWGEQFF
TRBJ2-7 TRBV27 TRBD2 NA TGTGCCAGCAGTTTAAGGCTAGCGGGAGTCCACGAGCAGTACTTC CASSLRLAGVHEQYF
TRBJ2-2 TRBV19 NA NA TGTGCCAGTAGTATAAAATCCGCCGGGGAGCTGTTTTTT CASSIKSAGELFF
TRBJ1-4 TRBV5-1 NA few TGCGCCAGCAGGGGCCCCACAACTAATGAAAAACTGTTTTTT CASRGPTTNEKLFF
TRBJ2-7 TRBV29-1 TRBD2 NA TGCAGCGTTCGGGGGGAAATCTGGGAGCAGTACTTC CSVRGEIWEQYF
TRBJ1-1 TRBV6-5 NA few TGTGCCAGCAGTCCAGGGGCCCTCATGAACACTGAAGCTTTCTTT CASSPGALMNTEAFF
TRBJ1-2 TRBV7-9 NA NA TGTGCCAGCAGCCCTGACACGGGAGTCTACACCTTC CASSPDTGVYTF
TRBJ2-7 TRBV5-4 TRBD2 NA TGTGCCAGCAGCTTGAACGAAGTCGGGAGGGCCCTCGGCGAGCAGTACTTC CASSLNEVGRALGEQYF
TRBJ1-1 TRBV2 TRBD1 NA TGTGCCCGAGGGACGGGACAGGGGGGTTGGGAGACTGAAGCTTTCTTT CARGTGQGGWETEAFF
TRBJ2-1 TRBV6-4 TRBD2 many TGTGCCAGCAGTGTGGGCGGGGGGGCCGTCAATGAGCAGTTCTTC CASSVGGGAVNEQFF
TRBJ1-2 TRBV7-8 NA NA TGTGCCAGCAGCCCATCCCCGGGGGGCGCTAACTATGGCTACACCTTC CASSPSPGGANYGYTF
TRBJ1-6 TRBV28 NA NA TGTGCCAGCAGTATTACAGGGTATTCACCCCTCCACTTT CASSITGYSPLHF
TRBJ2-3 TRBV7-7 TRBD2 NA TGTGCCAGCAGCTCCGACGGGGGGACCACGCAGTATTTT CASSSDGGTTQYF
TRBJ2-5 TRBV25-1 TRBD1 NA TGTGCCAGCAGCTTTTCAGGGGGTGAGACCCAGTACTTC CASSFSGGETQYF
TRBJ2-5 TRBV30 NA few TGTGCCTGGCAAAATATAGGGAGAGAGACCCAGTACTTC CAWQNIGRETQYF
TRBJ2-7 TRBV29-1 NA few TGCAGCGTTGGTGACAGAAGCTCCTACGAGCAGTACTTC CSVGDRSSYEQYF
TRBJ2-1 TRBV18 NA NA TGTGCCAGCTCACCACCTGAGGGGAGGAATGAGCAGTTCTTC CASSPPEGRNEQFF